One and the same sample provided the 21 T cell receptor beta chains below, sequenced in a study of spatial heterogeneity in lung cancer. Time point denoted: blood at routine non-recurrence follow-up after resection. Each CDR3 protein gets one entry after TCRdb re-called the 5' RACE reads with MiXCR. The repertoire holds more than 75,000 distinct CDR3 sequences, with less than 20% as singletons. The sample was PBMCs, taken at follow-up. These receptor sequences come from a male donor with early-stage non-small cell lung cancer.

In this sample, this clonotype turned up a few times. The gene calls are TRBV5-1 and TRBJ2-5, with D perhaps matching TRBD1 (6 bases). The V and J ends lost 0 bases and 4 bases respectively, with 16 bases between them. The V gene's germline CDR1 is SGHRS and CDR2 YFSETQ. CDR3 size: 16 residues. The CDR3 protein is CASSLDRAGTGETQYF. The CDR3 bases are TGCGCCAGCAGCTTGGACAGGGCCGGGACGGGAGAGACCCAGTACTTC.

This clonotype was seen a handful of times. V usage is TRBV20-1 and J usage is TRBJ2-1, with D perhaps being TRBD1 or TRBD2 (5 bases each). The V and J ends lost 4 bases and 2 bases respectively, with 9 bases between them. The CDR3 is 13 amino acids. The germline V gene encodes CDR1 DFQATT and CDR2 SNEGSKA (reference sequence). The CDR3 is CSAIRDPYNEQFF. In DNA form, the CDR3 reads TGCAGTGCTATTCGGGACCCCTACAATGAGCAGTTCTTC.

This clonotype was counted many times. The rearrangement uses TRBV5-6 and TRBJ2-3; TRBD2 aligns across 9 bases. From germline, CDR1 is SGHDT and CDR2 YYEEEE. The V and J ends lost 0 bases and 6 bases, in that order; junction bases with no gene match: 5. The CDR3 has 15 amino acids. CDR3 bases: TGTGCCAGCAGCTTGGGGCTAGCGGGAACGGATACGCAGTATTTT. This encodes CASSLGLAGTDTQYF.

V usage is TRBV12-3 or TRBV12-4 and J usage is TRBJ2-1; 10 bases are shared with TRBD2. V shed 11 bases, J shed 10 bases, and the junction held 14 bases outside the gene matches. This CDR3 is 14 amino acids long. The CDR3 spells CAVVGLAGVGEQFF. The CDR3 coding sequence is TGTGCCGTAGTGGGGCTAGCGGGAGTAGGCGAGCAGTTCTTC.

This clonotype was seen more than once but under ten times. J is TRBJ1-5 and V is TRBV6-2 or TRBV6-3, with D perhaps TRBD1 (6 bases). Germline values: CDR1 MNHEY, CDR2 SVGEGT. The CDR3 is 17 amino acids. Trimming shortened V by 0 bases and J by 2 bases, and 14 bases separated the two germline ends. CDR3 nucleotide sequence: TGTGCCAGCAGTTACTCGCCGGGGGGCGCTGGCAATCAGCCCCAGCATTTT. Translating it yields CASSYSPGGAGNQPQHF.

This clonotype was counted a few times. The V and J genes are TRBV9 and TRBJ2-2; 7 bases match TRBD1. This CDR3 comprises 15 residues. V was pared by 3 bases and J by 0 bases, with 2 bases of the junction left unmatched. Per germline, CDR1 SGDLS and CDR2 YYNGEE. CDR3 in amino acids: CASSGGTANTGELFF. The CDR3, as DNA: TGTGCCAGCAGCGGGGGGACAGCGAACACCGGGGAGCTGTTTTTT.

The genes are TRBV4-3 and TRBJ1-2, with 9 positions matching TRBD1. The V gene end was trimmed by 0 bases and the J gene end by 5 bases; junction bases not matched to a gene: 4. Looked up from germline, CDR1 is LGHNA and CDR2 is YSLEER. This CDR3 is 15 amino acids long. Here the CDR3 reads CASSQEQGALYGYTF. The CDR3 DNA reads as TGCGCCAGCAGCCAAGAACAGGGGGCCCTATATGGCTACACCTTC.

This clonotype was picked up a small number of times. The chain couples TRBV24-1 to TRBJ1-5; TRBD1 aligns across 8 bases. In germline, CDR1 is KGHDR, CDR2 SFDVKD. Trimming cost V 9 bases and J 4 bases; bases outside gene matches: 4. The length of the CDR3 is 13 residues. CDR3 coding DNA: TGTGCCACCGGGGGACAGGAGAATCAGCCCCAGCATTTT. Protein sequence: CATGGQENQPQHF.

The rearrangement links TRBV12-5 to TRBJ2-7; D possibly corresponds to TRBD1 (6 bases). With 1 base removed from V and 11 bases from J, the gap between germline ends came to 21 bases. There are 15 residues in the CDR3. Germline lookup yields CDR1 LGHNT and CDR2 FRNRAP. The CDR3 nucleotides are TGTGCTAGTGGTTTGGGAAACCCCGGGACACCCAAGGAGTACTTC. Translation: CASGLGNPGTPKEYF.

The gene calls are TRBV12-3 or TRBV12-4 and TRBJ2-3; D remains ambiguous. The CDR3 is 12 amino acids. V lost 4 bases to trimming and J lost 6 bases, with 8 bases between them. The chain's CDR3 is CASSWGSDTQYF. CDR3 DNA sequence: TGTGCCAGCAGTTGGGGATCCGATACGCAGTATTTT.

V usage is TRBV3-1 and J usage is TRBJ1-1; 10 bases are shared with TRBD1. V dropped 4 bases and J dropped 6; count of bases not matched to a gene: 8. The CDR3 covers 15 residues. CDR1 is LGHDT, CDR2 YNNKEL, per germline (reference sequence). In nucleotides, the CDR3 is TGTGCCAGCAGCCCGACAGGGGGCTATATTTCTGAAGCTTTCTTT. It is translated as CASSPTGGYISEAFF.

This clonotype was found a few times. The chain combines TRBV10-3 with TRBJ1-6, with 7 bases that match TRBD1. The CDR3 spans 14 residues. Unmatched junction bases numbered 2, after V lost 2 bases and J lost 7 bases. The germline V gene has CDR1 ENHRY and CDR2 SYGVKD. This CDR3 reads CAISETGDNSPLHF. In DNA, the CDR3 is TGTGCCATCAGTGAGACAGGGGACAATTCACCCCTCCACTTT.

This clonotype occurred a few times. CDR3 residues: CASGGDSWGEKLFF. CDR3 DNA sequence: TGTGCTAGTGGCGGGGACAGCTGGGGTGAAAAACTGTTTTTT. The V call is TRBV12-5, the J call TRBJ1-4, with TRBD1 matching 7 bases. The length of the CDR3 is 14 residues. Per germline, CDR1 LGHNT and CDR2 FRNRAP. V trimming: 6 bases; J trimming: 7 bases; junction bases outside the gene matches: 8. Supplemented by reference TRBV12-5 and TRBJ1-4, the full variable domain reads DARVTQTPRHKVTEMGQEVTMRCQPILGHNTVFWYRQTMMQGLELLAYFRNRAPLDDSGMPKDRFSAEMPDATLATLKIQPSEPRDSAVYFCASGGDSWGEKLFFGSGTQLSVL.

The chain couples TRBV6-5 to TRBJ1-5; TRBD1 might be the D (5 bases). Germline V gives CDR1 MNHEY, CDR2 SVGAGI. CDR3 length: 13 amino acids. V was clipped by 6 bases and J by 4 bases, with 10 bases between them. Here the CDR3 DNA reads TGTGCCAGCAGGTCAGGGAGTAATCAGCCCCAGCATTTT. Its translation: CASRSGSNQPQHF.

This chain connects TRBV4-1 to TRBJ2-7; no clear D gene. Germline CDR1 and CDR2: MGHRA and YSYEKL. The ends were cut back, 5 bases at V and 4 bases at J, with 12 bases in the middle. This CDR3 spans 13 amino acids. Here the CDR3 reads CASSSDPGYEQYF. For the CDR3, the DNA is TGCGCCAGCAGCTCGGATCCCGGGTACGAGCAGTACTTC.

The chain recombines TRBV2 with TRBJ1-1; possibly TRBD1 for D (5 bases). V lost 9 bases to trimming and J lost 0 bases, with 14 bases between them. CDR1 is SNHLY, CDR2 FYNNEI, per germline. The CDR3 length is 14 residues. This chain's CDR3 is CASQKQGVNTEAFF. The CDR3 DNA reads TGTGCCAGTCAAAAACAAGGGGTGAACACTGAAGCTTTCTTT.

The CDR3 DNA reads as TGTGCCAGCAGCCGTAGCGGGGGGTCTTACAATGAGCAGTTCTTC. It yields the protein CASSRSGGSYNEQFF. The chain is built from TRBV7-9 and TRBJ2-1, with 10 bases that match TRBD2. CDR1 is SEHNR, CDR2 FQNEAQ, per germline (reference sequence). Trimming took 5 bases from V and 4 from J; bases not matched to a gene: 5. The CDR3 consists of 15 residues.

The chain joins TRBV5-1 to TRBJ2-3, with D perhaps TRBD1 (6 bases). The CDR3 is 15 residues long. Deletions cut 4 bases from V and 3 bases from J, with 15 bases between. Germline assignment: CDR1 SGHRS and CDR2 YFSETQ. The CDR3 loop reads CASSASGTPTDTQYF. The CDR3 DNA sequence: TGCGCCAGCAGCGCCTCCGGGACACCTACAGATACGCAGTATTTT.

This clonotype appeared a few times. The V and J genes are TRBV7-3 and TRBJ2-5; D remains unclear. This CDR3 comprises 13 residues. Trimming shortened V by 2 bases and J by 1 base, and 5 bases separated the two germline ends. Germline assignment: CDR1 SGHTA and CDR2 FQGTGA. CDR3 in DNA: TGTGCCAGCAGCTTAGGACCCCAAGAGACCCAGTACTTC. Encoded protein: CASSLGPQETQYF. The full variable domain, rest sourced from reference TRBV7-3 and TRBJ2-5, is GAGVSQTPSNKVTEKGKYVELRCDPISGHTALYWYRQSLGQGPEFLIYFQGTGAADDSGLPNDRFFAVRPEGSVSTLKIQRTERGDSAVYLCASSLGPQETQYFGPGTRLLVL.

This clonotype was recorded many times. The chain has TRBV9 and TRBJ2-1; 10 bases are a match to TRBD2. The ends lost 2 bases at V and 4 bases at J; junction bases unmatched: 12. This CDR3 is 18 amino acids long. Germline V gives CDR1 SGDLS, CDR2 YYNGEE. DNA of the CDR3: TGTGCCAGCAGCGTGACTAGCGGGCCCTTGTCGCTGTACAATGAGCAGTTCTTC. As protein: CASSVTSGPLSLYNEQFF. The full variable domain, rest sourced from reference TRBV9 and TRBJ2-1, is DSGVTQTPKHLITATGQRVTLRCSPRSGDLSVYWYQQSLDQGLQFLIQYYNGEERAKGNILERFSAQQFPDLHSELNLSSLELGDSALYFCASSVTSGPLSLYNEQFFGPGTRLTVL.

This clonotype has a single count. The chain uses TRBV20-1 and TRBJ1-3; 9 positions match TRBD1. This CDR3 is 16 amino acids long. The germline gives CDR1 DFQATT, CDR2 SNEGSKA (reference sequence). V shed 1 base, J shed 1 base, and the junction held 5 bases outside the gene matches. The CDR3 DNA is TGCAGTGCTAGAGTTCCTGGACAGGGGTCTGGAAACACCATATATTTT. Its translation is CSARVPGQGSGNTIYF.